The 24 T cell receptor beta chains below all came from one sample that was sequenced in a study of blood T cell repertoires in COVID-19. Sequencing used immunoSEQ multiplex PCR; TCRdb keeps in-frame clones, though not all of them. The sample has hundreds of thousands of clones, roughly nine tenths seen once. Sequenced sample: PBMCs or T cells enriched from blood (not recorded which). The source of these receptors is a man in his late teens or twenties who had recovered from COVID-19.

The chain uses TRBV5-1 and TRBJ2-3; possibly TRBD2 for D (6 bases). This CDR3 is 14 amino acids long. CDR1 SGHRS and CDR2 YFSETQ come from the germline V gene. V lost 2 bases and J lost 1, with 8 bases in between. CDR3 DNA sequence: TGCGCCAGCAGCTTCGGGACTCGCACAGATACGCAGTATTTT. It codes for CASSFGTRTDTQYF.

This chain uses TRBV2 with TRBJ1-5; 8 nucleotides agree with TRBD1. The CDR3 spans 16 residues. In germline, CDR1 is SNHLY, CDR2 FYNNEI. With 5 bases clipped from V and 1 base from J, the junction kept 7 bases outside the gene matches. CDR3 loop: CASSTQGQASNQPQHF. Here the CDR3 DNA reads TGTGCCAGCAGTACCCAGGGACAGGCCAGCAATCAGCCCCAGCATTTT.

This clone was counted a few times. The V gene is TRBV28, the J gene TRBJ1-4; D uncertain. The CDR3 extends over 15 amino acids. Looked up from germline, CDR1 is MDHEN and CDR2 is SYDVKM. Trimming shortened V by 5 bases and J by 8 bases, and 18 bases separated the two germline ends. The CDR3 sequence is CASSGGGVRAEKLFF. The DNA of the CDR3 is TGTGCCAGCAGTGGCGGAGGAGTCCGGGCAGAAAAACTGTTTTTT.

The gene calls are TRBV28 and TRBJ1-1; tentatively, D is TRBD1 (6 bases). V was shortened by 8 bases and J by 3 bases, with 10 bases between the two germline ends. CDR1 is MDHEN, CDR2 SYDVKM, per germline. This CDR3 has 12 amino acids. For the CDR3, the DNA is TGTGCCAGCTTTCAGGGGTACACTGAAGCTTTCTTT. Translating gives CASFQGYTEAFF.

This chain uses TRBV5-1 with TRBJ2-1; D possibly corresponds to TRBD1 (6 bases). The CDR3 runs to 14 residues. Looked up from germline, CDR1 is SGHRS and CDR2 is YFSETQ. The V end lost 4 bases, the J end lost 6 bases, and 14 bases lay between the germline ends. The CDR3 nucleotides are TGCGCCAGCAGCATAAACAGGGCTCCCAATGAGCAGTTCTTC. Residues: CASSINRAPNEQFF.

The chain combines TRBV6-2 or TRBV6-3 with TRBJ2-2; 8 bases align to TRBD2. Losses at the gene ends were 7 bases for V and 6 bases for J; bases not matched to a gene: 7. CDR1 is MNHEY, CDR2 SVGEGT, per germline. CDR3 length equals 14 residues. This chain's CDR3 is CASTPGGAAGELFF. The CDR3 DNA reads as TGTGCCAGCACCCCGGGGGGGGCAGCCGGGGAGCTGTTTTTT.

V usage is TRBV6-2 or TRBV6-3 and J usage is TRBJ2-1; a weak D match, TRBD1 (5 bases). Germline V gene data show CDR1 as MNHEY and CDR2 as SVGEGT. CDR3 size: 15 residues. Trimming left V 5 bases short and J 9 bases short, with 20 bases between. Written as DNA, the CDR3 is TGTGCCAGCAGTCCGGCGAGACAGAGAACTCCTGAGCAGTTCTTC. Protein: CASSPARQRTPEQFF.

The chain is built from TRBV19 and TRBJ2-7; 7 bases map to TRBD1. Germline V lookup: CDR1 LNHDA, CDR2 SQIVND (reference sequence). The CDR3 is 15 amino acids. V shed 7 bases, J shed 2 bases, and the junction held 11 bases outside the gene matches. The CDR3 region has the DNA TGTGCCAGTAACCCGGGACAGCCCGTCCCCTACGAGCAGTACTTC. Its translation is CASNPGQPVPYEQYF.

The V call is TRBV5-5, the J call TRBJ2-7; tentatively, D is TRBD1 (6 bases). Per the germline V gene, CDR1 is SGHKS and CDR2 is YYEKEE (reference sequence). Trimming left V 2 bases short and J 6 bases short, with 18 bases between. CDR3 size: 15 residues. The CDR3 loop reads CASSFSTHREGEQYF. The CDR3 region has the DNA TGTGCCAGCAGCTTCTCCACCCACAGGGAAGGCGAGCAGTACTTC.

This clone was counted a single time. The chain recombines TRBV5-1 with TRBJ1-1; the match to TRBD1 covers 10 bases. CDR1 is SGHRS, CDR2 YFSETQ, per germline. Trimming at V came to 2 bases and at J to 2 bases, leaving 6 bases not matched to a gene. The CDR3 is 16 amino acids. The CDR3 DNA follows: TGCGCCAGCAGCTTACCGTGGGACAGGGGCAACACTGAAGCTTTCTTT. Amino acids: CASSLPWDRGNTEAFF.

The chain couples TRBV7-9 to TRBJ1-5, with TRBD1 as a possible D gene (6 bases). Trimming shortened V by 0 bases and J by 11 bases, and 8 bases separated the two germline ends. The length of the CDR3 is 12 residues. CDR1 is SEHNR, CDR2 FQNEAQ, per germline (reference sequence). CDR3 residues: CASSLAAGAQHF. In DNA, the CDR3 is TGTGCCAGCAGCTTAGCGGCAGGGGCCCAGCATTTT.

On this clone: At one end, the junction sequence differs from germline, possibly due to a read error. The chain employs TRBV20-1 and TRBJ2-1; D is unresolved. Germline V gene data show CDR1 as DFQATT and CDR2 as SNEGSKA (reference sequence). The length of the CDR3 is 10 residues. CDR3 in amino acids: CSAEYSEQFF. CDR3 DNA: TGCAGTGCTGAGTACAGTGAGCAGTTCTTC.

The chain joins TRBV11-3 to TRBJ2-2; a possible D gene is TRBD1 (5 bases). The CDR3 spans 18 residues. Trimming stripped 2 bases from V and 0 bases from J, with 16 bases between. The germline V gene has CDR1 SGHNT and CDR2 YENEEA. CDR3 sequence reads: CASSLTPFDRSNTGELFF. The CDR3, as DNA: TGTGCCAGCAGCTTAACCCCCTTTGACAGATCGAACACCGGGGAGCTGTTTTTT.

V and J are TRBV5-1 and TRBJ2-3, with 12 bases that match TRBD2. The CDR3 consists of 17 residues. J was trimmed by 3 bases and V by 3 bases; bases with no gene match: 8. Germline CDR1 is SGHRS and CDR2 is YFSETQ. CDR3 DNA sequence: TGCGCCAGCAGCTCGACCCTAGCGGGGGGGCAGACAGATACGCAGTATTTT. It is translated as CASSSTLAGGQTDTQYF. Looking up the rest from reference TRBV5-1 and TRBJ2-3 gives the full variable domain: KAGVTQTPRYLIKTRGQQVTLSCSPISGHRSVSWYQQTPGQGLQFLFEYFSETQRNKGNFPGRFSGRQFSNSRSEMNVSTLELGDSALYLCASSSTLAGGQTDTQYFGPGTRLTVL.

The V call is TRBV29-1, the J call TRBJ2-3; TRBD2 agrees at 12 bases. Germline CDR1 and CDR2: SQVTM and ANQGSEA. The CDR3 has 14 residues. V lost 7 bases and J lost 7; bases outside the gene matches: 9. The CDR3 protein is CSGVGLAGRNTQYF. The CDR3 DNA reads TGCAGCGGTGTAGGACTAGCGGGAAGAAATACGCAGTATTTT.

The V gene is TRBV11-3, the J gene TRBJ2-1, with D tentatively TRBD1 (6 bases). The V gene's germline CDR1 is SGHNT and CDR2 YENEEA. Trimming pared 4 bases from V and 4 bases from J, leaving 11 bases between. This CDR3 is 14 amino acids long. DNA of the CDR3: TGTGCCAGCAGCTCGGACAGAACTTACAATGAGCAGTTCTTC. Protein: CASSSDRTYNEQFF.

The genes are TRBV19 and TRBJ2-3; weak D call: TRBD1 (6 bases). CDR1 is LNHDA and CDR2 is SQIVND in the germline V gene (reference sequence). Trimming stripped 1 base from V and 0 bases from J, with 8 bases between. The CDR3 is made up of 15 amino acids. The CDR3 loop is CASSIGGQSTDTQYF. CDR3 DNA: TGTGCCAGTAGTATAGGAGGACAGAGCACAGATACGCAGTATTTT.

This chain's CDR3 is CASSLARDREAFF. For the CDR3, the DNA is TGCGCCAGCAGCTTGGCTCGCGATAGAGAAGCTTTCTTT. The rearrangement links TRBV5-1 to TRBJ1-1; D gene ambiguous. V was trimmed by 0 bases and J by 8 bases, leaving 11 bases between them. The CDR3 consists of 13 residues. CDR1 SGHRS and CDR2 YFSETQ come from the germline V gene.

A single count supports this clone. This rearrangement joins TRBV5-1 to TRBJ1-4; 8 bases fit TRBD1. The V gene end was trimmed by 0 bases and the J gene end by 5 bases; junction bases not matched to a gene: 0. Looked up from germline, CDR1 is SGHRS and CDR2 is YFSETQ. The CDR3 is 14 amino acids. CDR3 sequence: CASSLGTGNEKLFF. The DNA for the CDR3 is TGCGCCAGCAGCTTGGGGACAGGGAATGAAAAACTGTTTTTT.

This clone has just one count. This rearrangement joins TRBV7-2 to TRBJ1-5; 9 nucleotides line up with TRBD1. Trimming cost V 5 bases and J 5 bases; bases outside gene matches: 4. The CDR3 contains 14 residues. Germline V gives CDR1 SGHTA, CDR2 FQGNSA. The CDR3, as DNA: TGTGCCAGCAGCCGGACAGGGGATGATCAGCCCCAGCATTTT. Translated: CASSRTGDDQPQHF.

The genes are TRBV19 and TRBJ2-6, with a tentative D call TRBD1 (7 bases). V gave up 4 bases and J gave up 0 bases, with 13 bases separating them. The CDR3 has 17 residues. CDR1 and CDR2 (germline): LNHDA, SQIVND (reference sequence). The CDR3, as DNA: TGTGCCAGTAGTAAGGGGGCCGGGAGCTCTGGGGCCAACGTCCTGACTTTC. The encoded protein is CASSKGAGSSGANVLTF.

The chain couples TRBV7-8 to TRBJ2-1; the match to TRBD1 covers 8 bases. CDR3 length equals 15 residues. CDR1 SGHVS and CDR2 FQNEAQ come from the germline V gene. V shed 5 bases and J 6 bases; nucleotides not matched to a gene: 9. CDR3 in amino acids: CASSLHRGLGNEQFF. CDR3 DNA sequence: TGTGCCAGCAGCCTCCACAGGGGGTTAGGCAATGAGCAGTTCTTC.

The gene calls are TRBV5-1 and TRBJ2-3; 9 bases map to TRBD1. The ends lost 3 bases at V and 1 base at J; junction bases unmatched: 6. Germline V gene data show CDR1 as SGHRS and CDR2 as YFSETQ. This CDR3 spans 16 amino acids. CDR3 sequence (DNA): TGCGCCAGCAGCTCCGCCTGGACAGGGGGCACAGATACGCAGTATTTT. It yields the protein CASSSAWTGGTDTQYF.

The chain uses TRBV14 and TRBJ1-1, with TRBD1 identical over 8 bases. V lost 4 bases to trimming and J lost 7 bases; unmatched junction nucleotides: 11. This CDR3 comprises 15 residues. Germline loops: CDR1 SGHDN, CDR2 FVKESK. CDR3 coding DNA: TGTGCCAGCAGCCTTCCCGGGACAGGATTTGGTGAAGCTTTCTTT. Translated: CASSLPGTGFGEAFF. The entire variable domain, with the rest obtained from reference TRBV14 and TRBJ1-1, is as follows: EAGVTQFPSHSVIEKGQTVTLRCDPISGHDNLYWYRRVMGKEIKFLLHFVKESKQDESGMPNNRFLAERTGGTYSTLKVQPAELEDSGVYFCASSLPGTGFGEAFFGQGTRLTVV.